This T cell receptor beta chain was identified during a study of T cell responses to AZD1222 COVID-19 vaccine. Germline values: CDR1 MNHEY, CDR2 SVGAGI. V lost 0 bases and J lost 3, with 14 bases in between. The CDR3 consists of 16 residues. Generated by immunoSEQ multiplex PCR, the TCRdb table keeps only in-frame clones and is missing some. Found here are about 150,000 clones, more than 90% of them singletons; the top ten hold more than 1.3%. The chain uses TRBV6-5 and TRBJ1-2, with D possibly being TRBD1 (6 bases). This specimen was peripheral blood, taken 28 days after the second AZD1222 dose. This clonotype was sampled from an adult who received the AZD1222 COVID-19 vaccine. In nucleotides, the CDR3 is TGTGCCAGCAGTTACTCGACAGGTGACGGCTACTATGGCTACACCTTC. Translating it yields CASSYSTGDGYYGYTF.